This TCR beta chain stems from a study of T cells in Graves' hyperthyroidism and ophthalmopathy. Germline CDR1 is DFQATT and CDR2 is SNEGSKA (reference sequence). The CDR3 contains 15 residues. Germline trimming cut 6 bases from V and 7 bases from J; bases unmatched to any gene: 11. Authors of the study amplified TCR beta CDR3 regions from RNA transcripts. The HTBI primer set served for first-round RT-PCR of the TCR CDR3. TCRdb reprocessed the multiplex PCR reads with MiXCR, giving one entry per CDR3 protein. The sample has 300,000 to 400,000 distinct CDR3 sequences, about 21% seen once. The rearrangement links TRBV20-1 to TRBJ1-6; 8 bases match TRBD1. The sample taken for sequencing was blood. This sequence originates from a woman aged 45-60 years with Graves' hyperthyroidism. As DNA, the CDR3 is TGCAGTGCCCAAAAACGAGGACAGGGAAATTCACCCCTCCACTTT. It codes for CSAQKRGQGNSPLHF.